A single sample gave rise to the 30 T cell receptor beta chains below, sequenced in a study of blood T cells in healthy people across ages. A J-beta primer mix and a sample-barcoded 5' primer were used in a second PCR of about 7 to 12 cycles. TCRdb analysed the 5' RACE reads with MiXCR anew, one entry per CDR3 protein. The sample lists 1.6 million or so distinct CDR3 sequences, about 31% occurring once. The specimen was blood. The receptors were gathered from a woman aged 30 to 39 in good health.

DNA of the CDR3: TGTGCCAGCGACAGCGGGACCCAGTATGGGACCCAGTACTTC. Its protein product is CASDSGTQYGTQYF. The chain combines TRBV6-1 with TRBJ2-7; 7 positions match TRBD2. The last part of the DNA fits TRBJ2-5 better; the J call may be wrong. The length of the CDR3 is 14 residues. CDR1 and CDR2 (germline): MNHNS, SASEGT.

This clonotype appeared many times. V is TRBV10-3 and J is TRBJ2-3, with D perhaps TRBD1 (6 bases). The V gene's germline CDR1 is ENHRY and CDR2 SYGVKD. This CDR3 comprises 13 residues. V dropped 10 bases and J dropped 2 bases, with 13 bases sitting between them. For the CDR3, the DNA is TGTGCCACGACTGGACAGCTCACAGATACGCAGTATTTT. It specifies CATTGQLTDTQYF.

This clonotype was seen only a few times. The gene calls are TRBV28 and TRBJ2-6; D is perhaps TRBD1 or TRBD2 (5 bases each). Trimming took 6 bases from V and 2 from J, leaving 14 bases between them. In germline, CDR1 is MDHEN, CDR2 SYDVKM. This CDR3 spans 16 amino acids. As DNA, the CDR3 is TGTGCCAGCAGCCTTCGACTGGGGGCTGGGGCCAACGTCCTGACTTTC. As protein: CASSLRLGAGANVLTF.

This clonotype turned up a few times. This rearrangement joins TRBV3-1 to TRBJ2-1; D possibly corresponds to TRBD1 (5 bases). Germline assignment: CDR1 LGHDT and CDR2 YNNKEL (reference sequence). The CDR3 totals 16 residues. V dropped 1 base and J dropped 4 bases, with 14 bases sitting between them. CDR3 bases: TGTGCCAGCAGCCAAGGTGGGGCCATGGGATACAATGAGCAGTTCTTC. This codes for CASSQGGAMGYNEQFF.

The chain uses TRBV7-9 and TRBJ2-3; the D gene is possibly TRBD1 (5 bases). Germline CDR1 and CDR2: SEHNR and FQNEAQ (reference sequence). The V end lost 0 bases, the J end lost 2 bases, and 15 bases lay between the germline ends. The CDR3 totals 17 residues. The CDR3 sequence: CASSLADKGWDTDTQYF. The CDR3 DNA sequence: TGTGCCAGCAGCTTAGCGGACAAGGGATGGGACACAGATACGCAGTATTTT.

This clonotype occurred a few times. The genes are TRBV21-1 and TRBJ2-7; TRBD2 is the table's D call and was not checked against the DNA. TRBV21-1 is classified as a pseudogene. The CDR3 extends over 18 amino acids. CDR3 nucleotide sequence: TGTGCCAGCAGCAATGAAAACACCCCGGGACTAGCACTATACGAGCAGTACTTC. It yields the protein CASSNENTPGLALYEQYF.

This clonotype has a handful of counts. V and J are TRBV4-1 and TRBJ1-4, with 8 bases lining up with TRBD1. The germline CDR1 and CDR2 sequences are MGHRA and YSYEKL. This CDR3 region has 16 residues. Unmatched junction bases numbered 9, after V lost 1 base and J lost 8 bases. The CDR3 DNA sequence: TGCGCCAGCAGCCAAGCAGGGGGCGGGTTGAGGGAAAAACTGTTTTTT. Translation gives CASSQAGGGLREKLFF.

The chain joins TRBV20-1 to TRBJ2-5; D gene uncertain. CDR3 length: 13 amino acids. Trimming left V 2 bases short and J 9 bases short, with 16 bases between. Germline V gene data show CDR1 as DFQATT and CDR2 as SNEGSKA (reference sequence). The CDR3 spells CSARQDPGRSQYF. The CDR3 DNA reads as TGCAGTGCTAGACAGGATCCGGGTCGGTCCCAGTACTTC.

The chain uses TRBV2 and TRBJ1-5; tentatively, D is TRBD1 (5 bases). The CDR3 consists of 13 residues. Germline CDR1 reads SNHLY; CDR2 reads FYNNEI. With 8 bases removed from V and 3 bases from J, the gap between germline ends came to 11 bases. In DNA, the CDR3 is TGTGCCAGCGACCAGGGTGCCAATCAGCCCCAGCATTTT. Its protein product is CASDQGANQPQHF. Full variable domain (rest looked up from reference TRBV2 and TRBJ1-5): EPEVTQTPSHQVTQMGQEVILRCVPISNHLYFYWYRQILGQKVEFLVSFYNNEISEKSEIFDDQFSVERPDGSNFTLKIRSTKLEDSAMYFCASDQGANQPQHFGDGTRLSIL.

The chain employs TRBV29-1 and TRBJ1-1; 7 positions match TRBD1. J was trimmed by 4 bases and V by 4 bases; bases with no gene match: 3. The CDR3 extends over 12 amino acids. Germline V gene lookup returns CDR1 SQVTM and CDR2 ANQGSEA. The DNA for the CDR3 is TGCAGCGTTGGATCAGGGGGCACTGAAGCTTTCTTT. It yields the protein CSVGSGGTEAFF.

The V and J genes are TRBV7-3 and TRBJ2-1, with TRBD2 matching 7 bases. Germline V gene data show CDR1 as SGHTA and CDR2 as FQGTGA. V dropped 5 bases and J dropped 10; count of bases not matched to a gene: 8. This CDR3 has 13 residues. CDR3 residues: CASSTGGAGEQFF. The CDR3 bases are TGTGCCAGCAGCACGGGAGGTGCGGGGGAGCAGTTCTTC.

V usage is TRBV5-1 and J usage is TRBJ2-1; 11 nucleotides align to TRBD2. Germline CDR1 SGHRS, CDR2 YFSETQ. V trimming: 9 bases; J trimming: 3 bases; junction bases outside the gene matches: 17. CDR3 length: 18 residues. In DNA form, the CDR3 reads TGCGCCACCTCATTAAGAGGGCTAGCGGGGGGATTCTACAATGAGCAGTTCTTC. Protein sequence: CATSLRGLAGGFYNEQFF.

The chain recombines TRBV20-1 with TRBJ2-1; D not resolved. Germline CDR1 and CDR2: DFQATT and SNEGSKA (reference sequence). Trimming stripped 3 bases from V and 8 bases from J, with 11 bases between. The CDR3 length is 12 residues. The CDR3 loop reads CSASRPGDEQFF. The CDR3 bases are TGCAGTGCTAGCCGACCAGGCGATGAGCAGTTCTTC.

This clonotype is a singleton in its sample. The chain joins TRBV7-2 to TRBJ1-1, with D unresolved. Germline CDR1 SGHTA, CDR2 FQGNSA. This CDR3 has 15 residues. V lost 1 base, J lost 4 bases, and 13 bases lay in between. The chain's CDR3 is CASSLGWNWGTEAFF. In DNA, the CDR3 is TGTGCCAGCAGCTTAGGGTGGAACTGGGGCACTGAAGCTTTCTTT.

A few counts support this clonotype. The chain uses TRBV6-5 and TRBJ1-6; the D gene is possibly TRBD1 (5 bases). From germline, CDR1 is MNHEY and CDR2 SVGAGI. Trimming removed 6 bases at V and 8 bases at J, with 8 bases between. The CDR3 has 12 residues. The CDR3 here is CASRGTDSPLHF. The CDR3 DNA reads TGTGCCAGCAGGGGGACGGATTCACCCCTCCACTTT.

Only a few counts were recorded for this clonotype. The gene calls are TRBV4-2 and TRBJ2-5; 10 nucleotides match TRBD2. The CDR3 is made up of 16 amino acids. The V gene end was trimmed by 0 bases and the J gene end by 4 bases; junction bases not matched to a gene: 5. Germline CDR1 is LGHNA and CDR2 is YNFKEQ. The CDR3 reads CASSQELVAGGETQYF. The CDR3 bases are TGTGCCAGCAGCCAAGAACTGGTAGCGGGGGGAGAGACCCAGTACTTC.

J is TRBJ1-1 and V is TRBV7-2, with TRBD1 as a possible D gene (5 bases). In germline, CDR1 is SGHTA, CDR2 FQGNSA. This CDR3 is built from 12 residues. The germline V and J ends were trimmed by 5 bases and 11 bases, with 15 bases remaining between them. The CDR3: CASSATQGNAFF. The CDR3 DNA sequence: TGTGCCAGCAGCGCTACGCAGGGAAACGCTTTCTTT.

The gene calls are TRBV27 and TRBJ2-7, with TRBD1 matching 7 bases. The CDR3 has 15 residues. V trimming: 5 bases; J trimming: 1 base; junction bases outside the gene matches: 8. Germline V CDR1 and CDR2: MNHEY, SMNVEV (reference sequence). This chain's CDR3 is CASSTPYRGSYEQYF. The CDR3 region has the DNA TGTGCCAGCAGTACTCCCTACAGGGGTTCCTACGAGCAGTACTTC.

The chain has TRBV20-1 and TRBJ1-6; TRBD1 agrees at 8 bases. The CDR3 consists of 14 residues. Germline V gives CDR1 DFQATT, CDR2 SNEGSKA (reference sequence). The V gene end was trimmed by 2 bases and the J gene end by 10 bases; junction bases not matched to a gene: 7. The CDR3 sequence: CSARKDRVGSPLHF. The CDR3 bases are TGCAGTGCTAGAAAGGACAGGGTAGGGTCACCCCTCCACTTT.

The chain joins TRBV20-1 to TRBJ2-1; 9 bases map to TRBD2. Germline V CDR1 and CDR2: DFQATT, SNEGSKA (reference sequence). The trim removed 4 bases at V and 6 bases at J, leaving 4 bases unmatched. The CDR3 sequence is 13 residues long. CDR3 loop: CSAIAGDFNEQFF. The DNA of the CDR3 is TGCAGTGCTATAGCGGGAGATTTCAATGAGCAGTTCTTC.

DNA of the CDR3: TGCAGTGCTCCTTGGACCGCGATGGGTGAAGCTTTCTTT. Its protein is CSAPWTAMGEAFF. J is TRBJ1-1 and V is TRBV20-1, with D uncertain. The CDR3 consists of 13 residues. The germline V and J ends were trimmed by 5 bases and 7 bases, with 17 bases remaining between them. Germline CDR1 DFQATT, CDR2 SNEGSKA (reference sequence).

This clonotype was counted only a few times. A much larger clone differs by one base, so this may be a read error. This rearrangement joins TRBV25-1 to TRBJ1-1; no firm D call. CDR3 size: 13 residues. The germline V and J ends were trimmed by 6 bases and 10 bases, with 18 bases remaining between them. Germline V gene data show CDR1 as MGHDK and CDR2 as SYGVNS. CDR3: CASRATRSEGAFF. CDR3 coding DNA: TGTGCCAGCAGGGCCACTAGGTCAGAAGGAGCTTTCTTT.

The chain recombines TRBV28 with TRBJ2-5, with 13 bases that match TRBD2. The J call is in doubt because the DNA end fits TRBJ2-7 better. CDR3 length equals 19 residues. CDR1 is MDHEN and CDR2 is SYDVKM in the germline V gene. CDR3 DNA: TGTGCCAGCAGTTTAAGGGGACTAGCGGGATGGGGGGCACCCTACGAGCAGTACTTC. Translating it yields CASSLRGLAGWGAPYEQYF.

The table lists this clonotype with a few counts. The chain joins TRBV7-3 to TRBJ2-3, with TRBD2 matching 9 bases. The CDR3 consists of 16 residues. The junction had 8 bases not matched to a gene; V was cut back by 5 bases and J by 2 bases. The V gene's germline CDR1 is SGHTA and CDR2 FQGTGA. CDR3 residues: CASSQSGGGVTDTQYF. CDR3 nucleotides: TGTGCCAGCAGCCAATCCGGCGGGGGGGTCACAGATACGCAGTATTTT.

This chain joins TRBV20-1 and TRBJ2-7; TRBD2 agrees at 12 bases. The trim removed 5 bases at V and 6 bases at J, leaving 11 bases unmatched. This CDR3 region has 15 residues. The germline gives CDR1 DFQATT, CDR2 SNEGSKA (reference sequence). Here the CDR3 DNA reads TGCAGTGCTCTACCGACTAGCGGGGGACTCCGCGAGCAGTACTTC. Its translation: CSALPTSGGLREQYF.

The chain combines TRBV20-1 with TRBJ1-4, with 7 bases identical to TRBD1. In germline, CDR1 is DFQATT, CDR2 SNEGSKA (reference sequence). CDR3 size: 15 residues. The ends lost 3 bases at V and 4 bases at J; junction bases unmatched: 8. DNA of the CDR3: TGCAGTGCTAGGGGGGGGACAGTCCGTAATGAAAAACTGTTTTTT. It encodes CSARGGTVRNEKLFF.

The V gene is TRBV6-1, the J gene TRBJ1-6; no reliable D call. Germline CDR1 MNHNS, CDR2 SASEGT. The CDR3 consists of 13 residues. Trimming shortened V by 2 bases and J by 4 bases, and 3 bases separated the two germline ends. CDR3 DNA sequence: TGTGCCAGCAGTGAACAGTATAATTCACCCCTCCACTTT. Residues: CASSEQYNSPLHF.

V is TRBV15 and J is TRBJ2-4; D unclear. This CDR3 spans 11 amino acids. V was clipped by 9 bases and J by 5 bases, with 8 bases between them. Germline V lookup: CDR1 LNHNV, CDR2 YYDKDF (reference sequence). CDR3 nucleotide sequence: TGTGCCACTAGTTACGAAAACATTCAGTACTTC. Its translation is CATSYENIQYF. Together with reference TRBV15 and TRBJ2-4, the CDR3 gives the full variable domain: DAMVIQNPRYQVTQFGKPVTLSCSQTLNHNVMYWYQQKSSQAPKLLFHYYDKDFNNEADTPDNFQSRRPNTSFCFLDIRSPGLGDTAMYLCATSYENIQYFGAGTRLSVL.

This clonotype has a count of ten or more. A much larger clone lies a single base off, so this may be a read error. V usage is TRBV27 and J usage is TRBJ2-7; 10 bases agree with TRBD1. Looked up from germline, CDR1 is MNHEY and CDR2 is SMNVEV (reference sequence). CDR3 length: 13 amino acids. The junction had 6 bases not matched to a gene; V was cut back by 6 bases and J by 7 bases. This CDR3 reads CASSFGQGGEQYF. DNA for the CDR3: TGTGCCAGCAGCTTTGGACAGGGGGGGGAGCAGTACTTC.

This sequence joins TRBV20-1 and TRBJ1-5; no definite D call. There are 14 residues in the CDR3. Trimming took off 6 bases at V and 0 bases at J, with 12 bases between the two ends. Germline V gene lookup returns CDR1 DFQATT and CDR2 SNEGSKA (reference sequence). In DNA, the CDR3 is TGCAGTGCGAGGGTGGGAGATAGCAATCAGCCCCAGCATTTT. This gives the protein CSARVGDSNQPQHF.